This T cell receptor beta chain appears in the sequencing data of a study of shared clonotypes between healthy human individuals. This clone has a handful of counts. This specimen includes other DNA sequences encoding the same CDR3. Per germline, CDR1 GTSNPN and CDR2 SVGIG (reference sequence). The CDR3 is 14 residues long. J gave up 1 base and V 0 bases, and 1 base lay outside the gene matches. Only in-frame clones appear in the TCRdb table, and some are missing; sequencing was by immunoSEQ multiplex PCR. Of 1,100,000 or so clones listed, around 82% are singletons. The rearrangement links TRBV30 to TRBJ2-3; 7 bases agree with TRBD2. Material: memory CD4+ T cells from PBMCs. Subset denoted: CD45RA-negative fraction. The source of this sequence is a man in his late teens or twenties in good health. Some clones in this sample may be carry-over from other donors' samples. In nucleotides, the CDR3 is TGTGCCTGGAGTGTGGGGGGGGGCACAGATACGCAGTATTTT. Translating it yields CAWSVGGGTDTQYF.